Sequencing of this T cell receptor (beta chain) was carried out in a study of cytomegalovirus exposure and HLA in healthy donors. Study-wide background: Clustering assigned roughly 81% of the approximately 430 genotyped donors to the Caucasian-associated ancestry cluster.

Primers for the PCR totalled 60 Vbeta and 13 Jbeta. Authors' analysis steps: About 10 million shared chains were among the 60 million to 80 million unique TCR beta chains that a later analysis counted. Using immunoSEQ multiplex PCR, the repertoire was profiled, and TCRdb retains in-frame clones only, with some absent. V and J calls and clone size are copied from that table; D and trimming were computed from the DNA. The repertoire includes 130,000 to 150,000 clones, roughly 80% of them detected once, and more than 3.5% sits in the top ten. In its sample, this clone was seen a few times. The antigen is unknown. V lost 7 bases, J lost 6 bases, and 10 bases lay in between. The CDR3 extends over 12 amino acids. CDR1 and CDR2 from the germline V gene are LNHDA and SQIVND (reference sequence). The study's findings and limits: By a later analysis, the bulk of CMV-associated TCR beta chains appeared HLA-restricted. Later analysis suggested links between common viral pathogens and several top significant clusters.

The source material was PBMCs. This TCR came from a woman between 40 and 55 years old in good health and CMV-seropositive. The gene calls are TRBV19 and TRBJ2-1, with D possibly being TRBD2 (6 bases). This CDR3 is CASNRDSNEQFF. Here the CDR3 DNA reads TGTGCCAGTAATCGGGACTCCAATGAGCAGTTCTTC.